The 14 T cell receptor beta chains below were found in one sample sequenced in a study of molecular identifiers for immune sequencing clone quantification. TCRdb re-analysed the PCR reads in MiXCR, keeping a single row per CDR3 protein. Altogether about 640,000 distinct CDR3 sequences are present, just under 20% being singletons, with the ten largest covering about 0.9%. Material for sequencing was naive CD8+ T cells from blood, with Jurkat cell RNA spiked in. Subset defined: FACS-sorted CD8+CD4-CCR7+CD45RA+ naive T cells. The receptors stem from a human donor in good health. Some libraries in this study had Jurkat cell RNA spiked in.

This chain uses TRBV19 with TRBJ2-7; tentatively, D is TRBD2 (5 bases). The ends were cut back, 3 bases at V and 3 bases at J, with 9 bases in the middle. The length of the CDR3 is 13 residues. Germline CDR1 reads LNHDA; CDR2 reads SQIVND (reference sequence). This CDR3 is CASSISGFYEQYF. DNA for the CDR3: TGTGCCAGTAGTATTTCGGGATTCTACGAGCAGTACTTC. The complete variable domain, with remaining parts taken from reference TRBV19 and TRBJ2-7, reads DGGITQSPKYLFRKEGQNVTLSCEQNLNHDAMYWYRQDPGQGLRLIYYSQIVNDFQKGDIAEGYSVSREKKESFPLTVTSAQKNPTAFYLCASSISGFYEQYFGPGTRLTVT.

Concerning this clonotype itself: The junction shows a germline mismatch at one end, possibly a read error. This chain's CDR3 is CASSSGLAGSYSYVQYF. CDR3 sequence (DNA): TGTGCCAGCAGCTCGGGACTAGCGGGGTCCTACTCCTACGTGCAGTACTTC. The chain carries TRBV7-9 and TRBJ2-7, with 13 nucleotides matching TRBD2. The CDR3 covers 17 residues. CDR1 and CDR2 (germline): SEHNR, FQNEAQ (reference sequence).

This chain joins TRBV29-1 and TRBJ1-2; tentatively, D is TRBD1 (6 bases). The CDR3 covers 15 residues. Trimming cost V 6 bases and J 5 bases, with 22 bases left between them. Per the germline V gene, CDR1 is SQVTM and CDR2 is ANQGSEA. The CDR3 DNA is TGCAGCGTATCCTCGGGACAAGGCAAAGGGTATGGCTACACCTTC. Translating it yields CSVSSGQGKGYGYTF.

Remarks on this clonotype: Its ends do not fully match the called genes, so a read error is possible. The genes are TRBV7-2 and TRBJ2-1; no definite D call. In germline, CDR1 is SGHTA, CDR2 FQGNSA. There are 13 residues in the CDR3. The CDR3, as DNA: TGTGCCAGCAGCGCTATCCCCTACAATGAGCGGTTCTTC. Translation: CASSAIPYNERFF. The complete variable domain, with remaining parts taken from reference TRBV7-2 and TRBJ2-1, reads GAGVSQSPSNKVTEKGKDVELRCDPISGHTALYWYRQSLGQGLEFLIYFQGNSAPDKSGLPSDRFSAERTGGSVSTLTIQRTQQEDSAVYLCASSAIPYNERFFGPGTRLTVL.

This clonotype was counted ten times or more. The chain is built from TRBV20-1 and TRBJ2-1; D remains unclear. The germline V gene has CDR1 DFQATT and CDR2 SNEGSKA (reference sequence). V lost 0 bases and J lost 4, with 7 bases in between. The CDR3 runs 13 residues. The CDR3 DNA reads TGCAGTGCTAGAGATTCGGGTTACAATGAGCAGTTCTTC. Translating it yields CSARDSGYNEQFF.

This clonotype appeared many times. The CDR3 reads CASSSTIKAYEQYF. The DNA for the CDR3 is TGTGCCAGCAGCTCGACAATTAAGGCCTACGAGCAGTACTTC. V is TRBV7-9 and J is TRBJ2-7; D unclear. Between the trimmed V and J ends, which lost 4 bases and 2 bases, there was a span of 12 bases. The germline V gene encodes CDR1 SEHNR and CDR2 FQNEAQ (reference sequence). The CDR3 has 14 amino acids. The whole variable domain, remainder taken from reference TRBV7-9 and TRBJ2-7, is DTGVSQNPRHKITKRGQNVTFRCDPISEHNRLYWYRQTLGQGPEFLTYFQNEAQLEKSRLLSDRFSAERPKGSFSTLEIQRTEQGDSAMYLCASSSTIKAYEQYFGPGTRLTVT.

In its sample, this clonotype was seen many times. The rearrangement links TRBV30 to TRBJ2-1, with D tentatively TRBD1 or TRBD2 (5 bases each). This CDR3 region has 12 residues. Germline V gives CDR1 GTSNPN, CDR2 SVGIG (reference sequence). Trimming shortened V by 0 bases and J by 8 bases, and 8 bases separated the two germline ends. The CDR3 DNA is TGTGCCTGGAGTGTAATGGGGGATGAGCAGTTCTTC. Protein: CAWSVMGDEQFF.

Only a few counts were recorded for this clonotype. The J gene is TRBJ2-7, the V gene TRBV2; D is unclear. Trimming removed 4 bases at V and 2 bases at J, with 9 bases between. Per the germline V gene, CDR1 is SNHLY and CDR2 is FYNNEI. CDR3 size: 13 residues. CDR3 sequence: CASSAEGTYEQYF. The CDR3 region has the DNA TGTGCCAGCAGTGCTGAAGGGACCTACGAGCAGTACTTC.

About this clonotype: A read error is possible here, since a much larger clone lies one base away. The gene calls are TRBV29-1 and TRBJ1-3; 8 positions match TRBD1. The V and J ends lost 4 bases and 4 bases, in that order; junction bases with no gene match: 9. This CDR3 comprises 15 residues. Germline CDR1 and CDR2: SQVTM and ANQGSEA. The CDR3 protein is CSVVHLGQEGNTIYF. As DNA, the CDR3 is TGCAGCGTTGTTCATCTGGGACAGGAGGGAAACACCATATATTTT. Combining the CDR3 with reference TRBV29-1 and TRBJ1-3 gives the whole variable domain SAVISQKPSRDICQRGTSLTIQCQVDSQVTMMFWYRQQPGQSLTLIATANQGSEATYESGFVIDKFPISRPNLTFSTLTVSNMSPEDSSIYLCSVVHLGQEGNTIYFGEGSWLTVV.

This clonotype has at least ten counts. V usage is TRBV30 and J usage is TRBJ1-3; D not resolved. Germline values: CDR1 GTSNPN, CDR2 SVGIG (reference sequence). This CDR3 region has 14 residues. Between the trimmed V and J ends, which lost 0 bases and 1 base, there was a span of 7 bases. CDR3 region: CAWSVGGSGNTIYF. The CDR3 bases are TGTGCCTGGAGTGTAGGAGGGTCTGGAAACACCATATATTTT.

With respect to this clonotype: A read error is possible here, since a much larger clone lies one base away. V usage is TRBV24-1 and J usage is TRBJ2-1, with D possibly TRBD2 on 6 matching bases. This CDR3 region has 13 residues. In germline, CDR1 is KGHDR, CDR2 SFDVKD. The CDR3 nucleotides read TGTGCCACCAGTGATGGAGGGGAGGATGAGCGGTTCTTC. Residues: CATSDGGEDERFF.

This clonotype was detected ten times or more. The CDR3 nucleotides read TGTGCCTGGAGTTCCGGACAGTCCAATCAGCCCCAGCATTTT. Protein product: CAWSSGQSNQPQHF. V is TRBV30 and J is TRBJ1-5; a weak D match, TRBD1 (6 bases). The CDR3 consists of 14 residues. Deletions cut 2 bases from V and 3 bases from J, with 11 bases between. CDR1 is GTSNPN, CDR2 SVGIG, per germline (reference sequence). Drawing the rest from reference TRBV30 and TRBJ1-5, the complete variable domain is SQTIHQWPATLVQPVGSPLSLECTVEGTSNPNLYWYRQAAGRGLQLLFYSVGIGQISSEVPQNLSASRPQDRQFILSSKKLLLSDSGFYLCAWSSGQSNQPQHFGDGTRLSIL.

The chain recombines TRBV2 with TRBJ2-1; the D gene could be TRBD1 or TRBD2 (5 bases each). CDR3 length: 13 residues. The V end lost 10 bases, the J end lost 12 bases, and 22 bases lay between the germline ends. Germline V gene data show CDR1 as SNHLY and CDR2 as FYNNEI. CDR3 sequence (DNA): TGTGCCACCACGGGGCCGACAGTAGGAGGGCAGTTCTTC. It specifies CATTGPTVGGQFF.

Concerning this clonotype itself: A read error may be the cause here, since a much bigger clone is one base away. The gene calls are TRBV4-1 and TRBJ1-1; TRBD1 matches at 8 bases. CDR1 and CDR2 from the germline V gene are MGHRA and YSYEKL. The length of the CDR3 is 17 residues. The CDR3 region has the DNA TGCGCCAGCAGCCAATCTAAAGCGGTACAGGGGGACACTGAAGCTTCCTTT. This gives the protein CASSQSKAVQGDTEASF.